The T cell receptor beta chain under discussion was sequenced for a study of blood T cell repertoires in COVID-19 (dated by TCRdb to about 2020). Some background on the complete study: The collaborator samples originated in the United States, Italy and Spain and spanned the acute and convalescent phases of COVID-19. The prospective study material was composed of cDNA or gDNA derived from T cells, B-cell-depleted T cells, or PBMCs. Deeply sampled blood TCRbeta repertoires from subjects exposed to, actively infected with, or recovered from COVID-19 were included in the dataset. A freely available public database, intended as a resource for researchers studying the immune response to SARS-CoV-2, is where the repertoires were released. The samples were drawn from the first 160 participants of the ongoing ImmuneRACE study and from some 1,300 subjects provided by 6 global collaborators. Nearly every sample came with metadata listing a de-identified subject ID, COVID-19 status, age in years and sex. Where available, HLA class I and class II types were taken from metadata supplied by the sample provider and were not determined by assay-based typing. Study-wide conclusions, independent of this receptor: The amount of clinical and demographic metadata varied by source and participant and was provided uncurated.

This clone was recorded only once. It lacks a known antigen. Nothing much larger sits one base from this clone, and base qualities are not available. The CDR3 covers 14 residues, taking in both the cysteine and the phenylalanine. Only the CDR3 portion is preserved as DNA: 42 bases, with reading frame beginning at the first base. CDR1 and CDR2 are read off the germline V gene (reference sequence) as SGHNT and YYREEE. Trimmed from V: 4 bases; trimmed from J: 2 bases; junction bases lacking a gene match: 3. One collaborating source in Seattle enrolled patients while the patients were actively infected and followed the patients over time throughout the course of disease. Collaborating institutions collected whole blood in K2EDTA tubes following their own protocols. For TCRbeta analysis, collaborators shipped samples as frozen whole blood, isolated PBMCs, or DNA extracted from either of those sample types.

The immunoSEQ Assay, a bias-controlled multiplex PCR, was used to amplify TCRbeta CDR3 regions from genomic DNA. In the source study's methods: The number of nucleated cells in each sample was estimated from the amplification of reference gene primers within the assay. To quantify the absolute abundance of each unique TCRbeta CDR3 rearrangement, sequence reads were collapsed and filtered. For each sample, productive Simpson clonality was calculated as the square root of Simpson's diversity index across productive rearrangements. TCRdb limited this immuneACCESS table to in-frame rearrangements with V and J called. A share of clones is missing; checked studies link under half to unresolved V genes, and the rest is unexplained. V and J calls and clone size are as listed in that table; D and trimming were resolved from the DNA. In all, the sample holds under 50,000 clones, and 93% of those were seen once. The ten largest clones represent 0.9% to 1.1% of the sample.

This sequence originates from a man between 60 and 75 years old with COVID-19, enrolled during active disease. The rearranged segments are TRBV5-4 and TRBJ2-1, and 7 bases in between align with TRBD2. Sequencing used peripheral blood. The DNA sequence reads TGTGCCAGCAGCCCTAGCGGAACCTACAATGAGCAGTTCTTC. Its protein reads: CASSPSGTYNEQFF.